This TCR beta chain appears in the sequencing data of a study of blood T cell repertoires in COVID-19. Study-wide background: The origin of the acute and convalescent COVID-19 samples was the United States, Italy and Spain. The cDNA or gDNA used as material had been derived from T cells, B-cell-depleted T cells, or PBMCs.

This clone has only one observation. In the authors' methods: Researchers report that nucleated cell counts were estimated from reference gene primer amplification. Here immunoSEQ multiplex PCR was the method, and the copy in TCRdb shows in-frame clones only, minus some. For V, J and clone size, that table is used; D and trimming come from the DNA. Here the sample spans under 150,000 clones, around 80% being singletons. The CDR3 sequence is 15 residues long. Germline V gene lookup returns CDR1 MDHEN and CDR2 SYDVKM. V gave up 5 bases and J gave up 4 bases; unmatched junction bases: 7. This sequence was found in a man in his sixties with acute or convalescent COVID-19. Material for sequencing was peripheral blood. This rearrangement joins TRBV28 to TRBJ2-7, with 11 bases aligning to TRBD2. CDR3 in DNA: TGTGCCAGCAGTGGGGGACTAGCGGTTACTTACGAGCAGTACTTC. This encodes CASSGGLAVTYEQYF. The entire variable domain, with the rest obtained from reference TRBV28 and TRBJ2-7, is as follows: DVKVTQSSRYLVKRTGEKVFLECVQDMDHENMFWYRQDPGLGLRLIYFSYDVKMKEKGDIPEGYSVSREKKERFSLILESASTNQTSMYLCASSGGLAVTYEQYFGPGTRLTVT.